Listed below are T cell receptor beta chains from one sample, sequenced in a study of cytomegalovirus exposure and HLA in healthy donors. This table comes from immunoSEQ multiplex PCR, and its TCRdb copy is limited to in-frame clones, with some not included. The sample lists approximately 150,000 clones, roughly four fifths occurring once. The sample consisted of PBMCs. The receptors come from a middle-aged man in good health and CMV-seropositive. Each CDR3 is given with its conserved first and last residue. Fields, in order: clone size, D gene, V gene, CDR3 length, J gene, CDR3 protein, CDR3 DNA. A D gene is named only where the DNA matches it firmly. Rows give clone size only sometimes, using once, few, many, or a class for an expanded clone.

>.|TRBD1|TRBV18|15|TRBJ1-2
CASSPSRDRAAGYTF
TGTGCCAGCTCACCATCCCGAGACAGGGCGGCCGGCTACACCTTC
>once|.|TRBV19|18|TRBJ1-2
CASFAIWERGGSNYGYTF
TGTGCCAGTTTTGCGATCTGGGAGCGCGGTGGATCTAACTATGGCTACACCTTC
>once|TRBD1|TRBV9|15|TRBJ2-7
CASSARGTGGFEQYF
TGTGCCAGCAGCGCACGGGGGACAGGGGGCTTCGAGCAGTACTTC
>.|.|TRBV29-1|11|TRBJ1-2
CSVPRQGADTF
TGCAGCGTGCCCCGGCAAGGGGCGGACACCTTC
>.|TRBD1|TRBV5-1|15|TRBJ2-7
CASSSPGQGSYEQYF
TGCGCCAGCAGCTCTCCGGGACAGGGCTCCTACGAGCAGTACTTC
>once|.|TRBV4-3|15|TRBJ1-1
CASSQEPGQNTEAFF
TGCGCCAGCAGCCAGGAACCGGGACAGAACACTGAAGCTTTCTTT
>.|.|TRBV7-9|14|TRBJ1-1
CASSLQGGHTEAFF
TGTGCCAGCAGCCTACAAGGGGGTCACACTGAAGCTTTCTTT
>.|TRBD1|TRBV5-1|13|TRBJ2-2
CASRNRGDGELFF
TGCGCCAGCAGGAACAGGGGGGACGGGGAGCTGTTTTTT
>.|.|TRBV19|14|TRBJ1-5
CASSKSTDGQPQHF
TGTGCCAGTAGTAAGAGCACAGATGGACAGCCCCAGCATTTT
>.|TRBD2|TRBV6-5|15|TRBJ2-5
CASSRTSGGGETQYF
TGTGCCAGCAGCCGGACTAGCGGGGGGGGTGAGACCCAGTACTTC
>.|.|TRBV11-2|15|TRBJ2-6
CASSSRFSGANVLTF
TGTGCCAGCAGCTCTCGTTTCTCTGGGGCCAACGTCCTGACTTTC
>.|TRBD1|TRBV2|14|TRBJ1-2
CASSVQGGMSGYTF
TGTGCCAGCAGTGTACAGGGGGGGATGTCTGGCTACACCTTC
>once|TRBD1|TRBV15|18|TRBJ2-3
CATSRQLRTGSREDTQYF
TGTGCCACCAGCAGGCAACTTCGGACAGGGAGTAGGGAAGATACGCAGTATTTT
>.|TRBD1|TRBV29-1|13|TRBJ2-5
CSARQGAGETQYF
TGCAGCGCTAGACAGGGGGCAGGTGAGACCCAGTACTTC
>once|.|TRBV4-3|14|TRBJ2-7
CASSQGSGYYEQYF
TGCGCCAGCAGCCAAGGAAGCGGTTACTACGAGCAGTACTTC
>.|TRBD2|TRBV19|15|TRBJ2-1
CASSLSGSLYNEQFF
TGTGCCAGTAGTCTTAGCGGGAGCCTGTACAATGAGCAGTTCTTC
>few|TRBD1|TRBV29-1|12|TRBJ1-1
CSVMTGDTEAFF
TGCAGCGTTATGACAGGGGACACTGAAGCTTTCTTT
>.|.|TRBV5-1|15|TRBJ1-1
CASSLAPGMNTEAFF
TGCGCCAGCAGCTTGGCCCCAGGAATGAACACTGAAGCTTTCTTT
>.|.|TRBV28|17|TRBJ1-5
CATGDLLGGYSNQPQHF
TGTGCCACCGGGGACCTTTTGGGGGGTTATAGCAATCAGCCCCAGCATTTT
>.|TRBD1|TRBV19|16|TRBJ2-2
CASSQFGTGNTGELFF
TGTGCCAGTAGTCAATTTGGGACAGGGAACACCGGGGAGCTGTTTTTT
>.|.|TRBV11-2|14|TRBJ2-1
CASSLDRELDGQFF
TGTGCCAGCAGCTTAGATAGGGAGTTGGATGGGCAGTTCTTC
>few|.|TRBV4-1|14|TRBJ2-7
CASSQVGAGYEQYF
TGCGCCAGCAGCCAAGTGGGGGCAGGCTACGAGCAGTACTTC
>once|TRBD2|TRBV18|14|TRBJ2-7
CASSAEREGRGQYF
TGTGCCAGCTCGGCGGAGCGGGAGGGCCGTGGGCAGTACTTC
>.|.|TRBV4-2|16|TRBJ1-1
CASSRKGDEMNTEAFF
TGTGCCAGCAGCCGAAAAGGAGATGAGATGAACACTGAAGCTTTCTTT
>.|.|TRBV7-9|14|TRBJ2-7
CASSGRGNTYEQYF
TGTGCCAGCAGCGGACGAGGGAACACCTACGAGCAGTACTTC
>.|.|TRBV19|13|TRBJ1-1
CASSGPGPLEAFF
TGTGCCAGTAGTGGGCCAGGGCCTCTTGAAGCTTTCTTT
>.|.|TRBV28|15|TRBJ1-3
CASTQTQDSGNTIYF
TGTGCCAGCACCCAGACACAGGACTCTGGAAACACCATATATTTT
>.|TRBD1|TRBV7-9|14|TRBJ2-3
CASSRDSSTDTQYF
TGTGCCAGCAGCCGGGACAGTAGCACAGATACGCAGTATTTT
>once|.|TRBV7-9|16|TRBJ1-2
CASSLKVSAGSYGYTF
TGTGCCAGCAGCTTAAAAGTTTCGGCAGGGTCCTATGGCTACACCTTC
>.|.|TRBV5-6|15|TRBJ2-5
CASSSLTRPQETQYF
TGTGCCAGCAGCTCTCTGACGCGGCCCCAAGAGACCCAGTACTTC
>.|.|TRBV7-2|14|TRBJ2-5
CASSPDGSPRTQYF
TGTGCCAGCAGCCCCGACGGGTCCCCGAGAACCCAGTACTTC
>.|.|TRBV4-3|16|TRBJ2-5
CASSQDKRVGAETQYF
TGCGCCAGCAGCCAAGATAAGAGGGTTGGAGCTGAGACCCAGTACTTC
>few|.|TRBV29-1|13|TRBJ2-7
CSVVAVPAYEQYF
TGCAGCGTTGTGGCGGTTCCGGCCTACGAGCAGTACTTC